This is a list of T cell receptor beta chains from one sample in a study of blood T cell repertoires in COVID-19. The repertoire was sequenced with immunoSEQ multiplex PCR; TCRdb's copy has only in-frame clones and lacks some. Of approximately 290,000 clones listed, roughly 91% are singletons. What was sequenced was peripheral blood. All receptors come from a man aged 25-40 years with acute or convalescent COVID-19. The CDR3 runs from the conserved cysteine through the conserved F or W. D genes are given only for firm matches. Only some rows state a clone size, as once, few, many or a class for expanded clones.

>-|TRBJ2-1|TRBV3-1/TRBV3-2|15|-
TGTGCCAGCAGCAGGTCGCAGGGTAGGGGCAATGAGCAGTTCTTC
CASSRSQGRGNEQFF
>-|TRBJ2-1|TRBV5-1|15|-
TGCGCCAGCAGCTTCGGGCAGGGGCAACGGGATGAGCAGTTCTTC
CASSFGQGQRDEQFF
>-|TRBJ1-2|TRBV7-8|14|-
TGTGCCAGCAGCTTAAGTGAGACAGCCTATGGCTACACCTTC
CASSLSETAYGYTF
>-|TRBJ1-3|TRBV11-2|15|TRBD1
TGTGCCAGCAGCCGATCACAGGGGATCGGAAACACCATATATTTT
CASSRSQGIGNTIYF
>-|TRBJ1-6|TRBV6-2/TRBV6-3|17|TRBD1
TGTGCCAGCAGTCCCCGAGGCCGGGACAGGGGAACATCACCCCTCCACTTT
CASSPRGRDRGTSPLHF
>-|TRBJ1-3|TRBV27|14|-
TGTGCCAGCAGTCAAACAGGGACTGGAAACACCATATATTTT
CASSQTGTGNTIYF
>-|TRBJ2-2|TRBV27|15|-
TGTGCCAGCAGTTCACCCGGGTCCCCCACCGGGGAGCTGTTTTTT
CASSSPGSPTGELFF
>-|TRBJ2-5|TRBV5-8|15|TRBD2
TGTGCCAGCAGCGTGGGACTAGGGGAAGAGAGAACCCAGTACTTC
CASSVGLGEERTQYF
>-|TRBJ2-1|TRBV2|14|TRBD1
TGTGCCAGCAGCCGGGACAGGTCCTACAATGAGCAGTTCTTC
CASSRDRSYNEQFF
>-|TRBJ1-1|TRBV3-1/TRBV3-2|15|-
TGTGCCAGCAGCCGGAGGGGAGCCCTGAACACTGAAGCTTTCTTT
CASSRRGALNTEAFF
>-|TRBJ1-2|TRBV15|15|-
TGTGCCACCAGCCTTTACTGGGGGGAAGTTTATGGCTACACCTTC
CATSLYWGEVYGYTF
>-|TRBJ1-3|TRBV4-1|16|-
TGCGCCAGCAGCCAAGTTATCCCGGGCTCTGGAAACACCATATATTTT
CASSQVIPGSGNTIYF
>-|TRBJ2-7|TRBV7-2|15|TRBD2
TGTGCCAGCAGCTCCAGCGGGGGGGCAGTCTACGAGCAGTACTTC
CASSSSGGAVYEQYF
>-|TRBJ1-4|TRBV7-2|16|-
TGTGCCAGCAGCCTCAGAGGGAGCACCTTTAATGAAAAACTGTTTTTT
CASSLRGSTFNEKLFF
>-|TRBJ1-1|TRBV30|11|-
TGTGCCTGGAGTGTACAGTTGGGCCGGGGATTT
CAWSVQLGRGF
>-|TRBJ2-5|TRBV7-2|15|TRBD2
TGTGCCAGCAGCTTAGGGGGACTAGATCAAGAGACCCAGTACTTC
CASSLGGLDQETQYF
>-|TRBJ1-3|TRBV19|11|-
TGTGCCAGTAGATTTGGCAACACCATATATTTT
CASRFGNTIYF
>-|TRBJ2-2|TRBV7-3|15|-
TGTGCCAGCAGCTCCTCCGGAGGACGTACCGGGGAGCTGTTTTTT
CASSSSGGRTGELFF
>-|TRBJ2-3|TRBV27|16|-
TGTGCCAGCAGTTTATTAAGGGGTACTTACAAGGATACGCAGTATTTT
CASSLLRGTYKDTQYF
>-|TRBJ2-1|TRBV6-6|15|TRBD2
TGTGCCAGCAGTTATTCAGCGGGAGGTAATGGTGAGCAGTTCTTC
CASSYSAGGNGEQFF
>few|TRBJ1-5|TRBV10-1|14|-
TGCGCCAGCAGTCCTAGACGGCGGCGGAGGTCCCAGCATTTT
CASSPRRRRRSQHF
>-|TRBJ1-5|TRBV10-3|15|TRBD1
TGTGCCATCAGATCCACAGGGGGCTCAAATCAGCCCCAGCATTTT
CAIRSTGGSNQPQHF
>-|TRBJ1-2|TRBV11-2|15|TRBD1
TGTGCCAGCAGCGCCAACTCAGGGGGGCGGGACCGAGGGGACTTC
CASSANSGGRDRGDF
>-|TRBJ1-1|TRBV28|13|-
TGTGCCAGCCGTCGTAACCTCGGGACTGAAGCTTTCTTT
CASRRNLGTEAFF
>-|TRBJ2-7|TRBV6-6|14|TRBD1
TGTGCCAGCAGTTATGGGACAGGGGGAGTCGAGCAGTACTTC
CASSYGTGGVEQYF
>-|TRBJ2-3|TRBV3-1/TRBV3-2|15|TRBD2
TGTGCCAGCAGCCAAGGACTAGCGGCCTTTGAGACGCAGTATTTT
CASSQGLAAFETQYF
>-|TRBJ2-3|TRBV6-2/TRBV6-3|16|TRBD2
TGTGCCAGCAGTCCCCGACGTGGCGGGGGGGCTCATACGCAGTATTTT
CASSPRRGGGAHTQYF
>once|TRBJ1-2|TRBV12-3/TRBV12-4|12|TRBD1
TGTGCCAGCAGCCCAGGACAGGCGCGACACACCTTC
CASSPGQARHTF
>-|TRBJ1-5|TRBV6-5|15|-
TGTGCCAGCAGTTACTCGGCAGTTAGCAATCAGCCCCAGCATTTT
CASSYSAVSNQPQHF
>-|TRBJ1-2|TRBV5-4|13|-
TGTGCCAGCAGCCTGGACAGTAACTATGGCTACACCTTC
CASSLDSNYGYTF
>few|TRBJ2-2|TRBV19|13|-
TGTGCCAGTAGTCTAGTAGCCCCCGGGGAGCTGTTTTTT
CASSLVAPGELFF
>-|TRBJ1-1|TRBV7-9|17|-
TGTGCCAGCAGCTTAGGGGCTGGGTCAGGGAGGGGTACTGAAGCTTTCTTT
CASSLGAGSGRGTEAFF
>-|TRBJ2-5|TRBV6-5|11|-
TGTGCCAGCAGTTATCTAGAGACCCAGTACTTC
CASSYLETQYF
>-|TRBJ1-2|TRBV5-1|13|-
TGCGCCAGCAGCTTGGGTAGGGGCTATGGCTACACCTTC
CASSLGRGYGYTF
>once|TRBJ1-6|TRBV19|14|-
TGTGCCAGTAGTTTATTGGACAGAAATTCACCCCTCCACTTT
CASSLLDRNSPLHF
>-|TRBJ1-2|TRBV28|13|TRBD1
TGTGCCATCCCTGGAGGGGGCGCGGGTGGCTACACCTTC
CAIPGGGAGGYTF
>-|TRBJ1-1|TRBV4-1|15|-
TGCGCCAGCAGCCAAGTCGGGGGGTTAAACACTGAAGCTTTCTTT
CASSQVGGLNTEAFF
>-|TRBJ2-2|TRBV9|17|-
TGTGCCAGCAGCGCGAGCAAAGGACTCACCGAAAGAGGGGAGCTGTTTTTT
CASSASKGLTERGELFF
>-|TRBJ2-7|TRBV27|13|-
TGTGCCAGCAAGGACACTTTGACCTACGAGCAGTACTTC
CASKDTLTYEQYF
>-|TRBJ1-5|TRBV7-8|13|-
TGTGCCAGCAGCTTGGCGACTGATCAGCCCCAGCATTTT
CASSLATDQPQHF
>-|TRBJ1-1|TRBV28|17|TRBD1
TGTGCCAGCAGCTCTAAAATGGCAGGGGGAATGAACACTGAAGCTTTCTTT
CASSSKMAGGMNTEAFF
>-|TRBJ2-1|TRBV6-5|15|TRBD2
TGTGCCAGCGCCCGGACTAGCGGACCCTACAATGAGCAGTTCTTC
CASARTSGPYNEQFF
>-|TRBJ2-1|TRBV7-3|16|TRBD2
TGTGCCAGCAGCCCCCTGGGTAGCGGGGCTTACAATGAGCAGTTCTTC
CASSPLGSGAYNEQFF
>-|TRBJ1-1|TRBV7-7|13|-
TGTGCTAGCAGCTTAGAGGCGGGCACTGAAGCTTTCTTT
CASSLEAGTEAFF
>few|TRBJ1-6|TRBV5-1|16|-
TGCGCCAGCAGCTCGAACGCCAGGGATTATAATTCACCCCTCCACTTT
CASSSNARDYNSPLHF
>-|TRBJ2-7|TRBV12-5|15|TRBD1
TGTGCTAGTGGTTTGGTACGGGGACAGACCTACGAGCAGTACTTC
CASGLVRGQTYEQYF
>-|TRBJ1-1|TRBV6-5|13|-
TGTGCCAGCAGTTACAGGGGGTACACTGAAGCTTTCTTT
CASSYRGYTEAFF
>-|TRBJ2-7|TRBV6-6|11|-
TGTGCCAGCAGTCCTAACTACGAGCAGTACTTC
CASSPNYEQYF
>-|TRBJ1-3|TRBV5-1|14|-
TGCGCCAGCAGCTTTTATGGCCCCGGAAACACCATATATTTT
CASSFYGPGNTIYF
>-|TRBJ1-1|TRBV18|13|-
TGTGCCAGCTCACAGGGAGGGAACACTGAAGCTTTCTTT
CASSQGGNTEAFF